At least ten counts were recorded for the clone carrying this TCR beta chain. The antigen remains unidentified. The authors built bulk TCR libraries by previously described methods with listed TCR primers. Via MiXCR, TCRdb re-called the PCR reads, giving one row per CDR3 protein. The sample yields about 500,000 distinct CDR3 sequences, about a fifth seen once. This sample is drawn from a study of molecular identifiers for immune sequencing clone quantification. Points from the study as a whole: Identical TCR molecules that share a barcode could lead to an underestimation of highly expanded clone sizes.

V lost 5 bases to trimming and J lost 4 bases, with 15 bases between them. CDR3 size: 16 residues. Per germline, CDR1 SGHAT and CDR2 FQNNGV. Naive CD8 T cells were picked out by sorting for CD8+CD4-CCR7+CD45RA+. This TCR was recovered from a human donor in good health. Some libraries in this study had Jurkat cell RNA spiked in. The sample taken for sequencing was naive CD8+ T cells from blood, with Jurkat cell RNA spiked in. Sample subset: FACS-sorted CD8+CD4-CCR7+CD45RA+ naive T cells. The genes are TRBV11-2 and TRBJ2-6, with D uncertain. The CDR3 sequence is CASSTPVDSGANVLTF. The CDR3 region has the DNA TGTGCCAGCAGCACCCCTGTTGATTCGGGGGCCAACGTCCTGACTTTC.